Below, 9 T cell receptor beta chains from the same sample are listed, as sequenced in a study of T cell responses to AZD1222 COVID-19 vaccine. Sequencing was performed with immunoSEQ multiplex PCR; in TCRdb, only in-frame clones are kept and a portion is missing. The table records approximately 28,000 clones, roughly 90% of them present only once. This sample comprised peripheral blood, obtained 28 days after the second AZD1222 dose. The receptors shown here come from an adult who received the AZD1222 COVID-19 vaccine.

In DNA form, the CDR3 reads TGTGCCAGCAGTTCCCCTAGGCAGGGGCGGAACACTGAAGCTTTCTTT. It encodes CASSSPRQGRNTEAFF. This chain connects TRBV6-5 to TRBJ1-1, with D maybe TRBD1 (6 bases). V was pared by 4 bases and J by 1 base, with 16 bases between. The length of the CDR3 is 16 residues. CDR1 is MNHEY and CDR2 is SVGAGI in the germline V gene.

CDR3 sequence reads: CASSVGPQNNQPQHF. The CDR3 coding sequence is TGTGCCAGCAGTGTCGGTCCGCAAAACAATCAGCCCCAGCATTTT. The chain recombines TRBV2 with TRBJ1-5; D is undetermined. The CDR3 contains 15 residues. Germline V CDR1 and CDR2: SNHLY, FYNNEI. Between the trimmed V and J ends, which lost 4 bases and 3 bases, there was a span of 13 bases.

The CDR3 nucleotides are TGTGCCTGGAGTGAGAATAACGGGGATACGCAGTATTTT. Amino acid sequence: CAWSENNGDTQYF. The chain links TRBV30 to TRBJ2-3; D remains unclear. The germline gives CDR1 GTSNPN, CDR2 SVGIG (reference sequence). CDR3 length: 13 amino acids. V was trimmed by 1 base and J by 6 bases, leaving 11 bases between them.

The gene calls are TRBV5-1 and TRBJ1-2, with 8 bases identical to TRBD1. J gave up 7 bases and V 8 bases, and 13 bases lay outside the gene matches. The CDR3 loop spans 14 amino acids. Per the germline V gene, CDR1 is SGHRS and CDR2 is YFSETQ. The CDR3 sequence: CASASGQGAFGYTF. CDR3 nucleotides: TGCGCCAGTGCCTCGGGGCAGGGGGCGTTTGGCTACACCTTC.

CDR3 region: CASSQEGQGGSPLHF. The DNA for the CDR3 is TGTGCCAGCAGCCAAGAGGGACAGGGAGGTTCACCCCTCCACTTT. The gene calls are TRBV14 and TRBJ1-6; the match to TRBD1 covers 9 bases. This CDR3 has 15 residues. Germline CDR1 is SGHDN and CDR2 is FVKESK. V shed 0 bases and J 9 bases; nucleotides not matched to a gene: 3. Full variable domain (remainder filled in from reference TRBV14 and TRBJ1-6): EAGVTQFPSHSVIEKGQTVTLRCDPISGHDNLYWYRRVMGKEIKFLLHFVKESKQDESGMPNNRFLAERTGGTYSTLKVQPAELEDSGVYFCASSQEGQGGSPLHFGNGTRLTVT.

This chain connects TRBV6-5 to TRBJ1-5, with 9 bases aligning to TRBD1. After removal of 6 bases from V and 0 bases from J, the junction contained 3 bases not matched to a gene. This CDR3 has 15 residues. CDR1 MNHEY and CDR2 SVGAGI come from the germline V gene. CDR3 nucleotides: TGTGCCAGCAGCGGGGACAGGGATAGCAATCAGCCCCAGCATTTT. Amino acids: CASSGDRDSNQPQHF.

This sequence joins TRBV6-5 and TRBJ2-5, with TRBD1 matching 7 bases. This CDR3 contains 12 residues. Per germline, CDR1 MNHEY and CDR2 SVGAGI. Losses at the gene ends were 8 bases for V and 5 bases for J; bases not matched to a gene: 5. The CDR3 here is CASGQGVETQYF. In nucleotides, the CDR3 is TGTGCCAGCGGTCAGGGGGTCGAGACCCAGTACTTC.

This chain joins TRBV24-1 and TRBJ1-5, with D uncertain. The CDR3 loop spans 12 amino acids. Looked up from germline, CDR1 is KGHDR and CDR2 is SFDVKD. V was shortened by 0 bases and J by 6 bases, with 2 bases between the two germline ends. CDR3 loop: CATSDLGQPQHF. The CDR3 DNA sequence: TGTGCCACCAGTGATTTGGGTCAGCCCCAGCATTTT.

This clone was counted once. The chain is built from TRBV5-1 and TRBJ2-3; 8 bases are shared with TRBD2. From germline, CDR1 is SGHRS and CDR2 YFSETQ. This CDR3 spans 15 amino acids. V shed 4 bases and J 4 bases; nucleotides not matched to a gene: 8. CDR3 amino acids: CASSLPGGESDTQYF. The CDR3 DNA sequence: TGCGCCAGCAGCCTCCCGGGGGGGGAGTCAGATACGCAGTATTTT.